Here is one T cell receptor (beta chain) with its context. Its antigen remains unidentified. Primers: 60 Vbeta forward and 13 Jbeta reverse. Sequencing was performed with immunoSEQ multiplex PCR; in TCRdb, only in-frame clones are kept and a portion is missing. The sample shows 150,000 to 250,000 clones, roughly four fifths of them seen only once. These data are taken from a study of cytomegalovirus exposure and HLA in healthy donors. Overall study context: Early released data had 65 million to 100 million unique TCRs, all coming from HLA-typed donors.

The CDR3 consists of 12 residues. The trim removed 10 bases at V and 4 bases at J, leaving 5 bases unmatched. Per the germline V gene, CDR1 is WNHNN and CDR2 is SYGVQD (reference sequence). Study conclusions and caveats: Of the V segments, some could not be distinguished, including TRBV6-2 and TRBV6-3, and were excluded. Presence/absence analyses assumed roughly uniform sequencing depth across donors, which may not hold. Immune exposure information available was restricted to CMV serostatus.

The origin of this receptor is a man aged 25-45 years in good health and CMV-seronegative. The gene calls are TRBV10-1 and TRBJ2-7; 9 bases fit TRBD2. Sequencing used PBMCs. CDR3 bases: TGCGCCACCGCTAGCGGGAAGTACGAGCAGTACTTC. It specifies CATASGKYEQYF.